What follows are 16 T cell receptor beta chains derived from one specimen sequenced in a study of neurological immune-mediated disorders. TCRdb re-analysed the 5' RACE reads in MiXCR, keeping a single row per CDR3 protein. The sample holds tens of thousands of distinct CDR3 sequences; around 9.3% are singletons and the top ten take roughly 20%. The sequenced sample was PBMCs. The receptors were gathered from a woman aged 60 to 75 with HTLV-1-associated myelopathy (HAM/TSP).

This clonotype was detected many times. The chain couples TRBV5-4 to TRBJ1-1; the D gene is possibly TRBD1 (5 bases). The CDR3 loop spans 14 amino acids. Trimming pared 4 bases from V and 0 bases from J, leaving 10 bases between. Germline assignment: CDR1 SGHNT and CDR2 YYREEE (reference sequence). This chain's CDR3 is CASSPRDVNTEAFF. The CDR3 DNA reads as TGTGCCAGCAGCCCCAGGGACGTGAACACTGAAGCTTTCTTT.

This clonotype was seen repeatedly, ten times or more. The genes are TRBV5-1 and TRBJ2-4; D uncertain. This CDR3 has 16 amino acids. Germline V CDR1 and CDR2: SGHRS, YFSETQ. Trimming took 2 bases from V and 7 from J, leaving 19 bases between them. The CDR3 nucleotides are TGCGCCAGCAGCTTCGGTTGGGATAGGGTTGGGAACATTCAGTACTTC. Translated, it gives CASSFGWDRVGNIQYF.

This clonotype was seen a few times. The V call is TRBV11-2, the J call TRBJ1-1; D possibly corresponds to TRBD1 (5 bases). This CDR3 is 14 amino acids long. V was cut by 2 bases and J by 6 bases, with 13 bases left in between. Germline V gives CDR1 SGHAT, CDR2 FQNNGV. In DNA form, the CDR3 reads TGTGCCAGCAGCTTAAGGCCAGGGAGCGCTGAAGCTTTCTTT. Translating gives CASSLRPGSAEAFF. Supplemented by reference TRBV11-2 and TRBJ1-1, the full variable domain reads EAGVAQSPRYKIIEKRQSVAFWCNPISGHATLYWYQQILGQGPKLLIQFQNNGVVDDSQLPKDRFSAERLKGVDSTLKIQPAKLEDSAVYLCASSLRPGSAEAFFGQGTRLTVV.

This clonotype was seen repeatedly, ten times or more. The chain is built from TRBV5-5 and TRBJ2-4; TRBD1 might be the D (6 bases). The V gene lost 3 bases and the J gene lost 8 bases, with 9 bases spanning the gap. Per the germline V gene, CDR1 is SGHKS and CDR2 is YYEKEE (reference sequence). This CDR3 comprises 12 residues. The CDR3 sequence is CASSSRQDIQYF. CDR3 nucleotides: TGTGCCAGCAGCTCGAGACAGGACATTCAGTACTTC.

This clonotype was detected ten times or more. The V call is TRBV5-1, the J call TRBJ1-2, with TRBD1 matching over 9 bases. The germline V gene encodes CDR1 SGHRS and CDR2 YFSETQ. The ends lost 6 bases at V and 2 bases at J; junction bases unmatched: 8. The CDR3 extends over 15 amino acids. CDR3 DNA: TGCGCCAGCACTCCTGGCGGACAGGGGAACTATGGCTACACCTTC. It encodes CASTPGGQGNYGYTF.

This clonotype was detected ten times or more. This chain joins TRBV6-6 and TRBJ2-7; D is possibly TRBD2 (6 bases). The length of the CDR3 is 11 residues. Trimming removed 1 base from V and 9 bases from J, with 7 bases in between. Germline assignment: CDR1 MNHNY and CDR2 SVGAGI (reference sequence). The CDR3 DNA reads TGTGCCAGCAGTTACTTCGGGGGGCAGTACTTC. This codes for CASSYFGGQYF.

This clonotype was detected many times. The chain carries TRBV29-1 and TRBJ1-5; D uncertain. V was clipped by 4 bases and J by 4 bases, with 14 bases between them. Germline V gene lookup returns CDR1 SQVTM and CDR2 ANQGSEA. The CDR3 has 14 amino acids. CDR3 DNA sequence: TGCAGCGTTGCCCACGCACAAGGAAATCAGCCCCAGCATTTT. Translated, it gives CSVAHAQGNQPQHF. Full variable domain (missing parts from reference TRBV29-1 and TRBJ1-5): SAVISQKPSRDICQRGTSLTIQCQVDSQVTMMFWYRQQPGQSLTLIATANQGSEATYESGFVIDKFPISRPNLTFSTLTVSNMSPEDSSIYLCSVAHAQGNQPQHFGDGTRLSIL.

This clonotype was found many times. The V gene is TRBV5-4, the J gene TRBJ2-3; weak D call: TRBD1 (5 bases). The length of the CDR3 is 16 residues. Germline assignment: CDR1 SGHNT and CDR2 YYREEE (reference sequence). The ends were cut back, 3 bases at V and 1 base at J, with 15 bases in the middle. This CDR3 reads CASSSPRVGGTDTQYF. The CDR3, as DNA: TGTGCCAGCAGCTCTCCCAGGGTGGGCGGCACAGATACGCAGTATTTT. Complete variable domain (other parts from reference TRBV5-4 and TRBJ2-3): ETGVTQSPTHLIKTRGQQVTLRCSSQSGHNTVSWYQQALGQGPQFIFQYYREEENGRGNFPPRFSGLQFPNYSSELNVNALELDDSALYLCASSSPRVGGTDTQYFGPGTRLTVL.

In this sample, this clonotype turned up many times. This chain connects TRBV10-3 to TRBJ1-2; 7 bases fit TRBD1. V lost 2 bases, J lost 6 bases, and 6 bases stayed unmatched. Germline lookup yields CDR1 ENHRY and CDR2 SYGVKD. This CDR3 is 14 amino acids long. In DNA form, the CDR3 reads TGTGCCATCAGTGAGCCCGACAGGGTCCATGGCTACACCTTC. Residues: CAISEPDRVHGYTF.

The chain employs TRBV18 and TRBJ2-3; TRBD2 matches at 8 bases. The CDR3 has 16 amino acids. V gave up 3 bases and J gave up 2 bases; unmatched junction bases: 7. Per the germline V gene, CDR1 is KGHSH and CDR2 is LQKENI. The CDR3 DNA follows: TGTGCCAGCTCACCGTCCAGCGGGGGATACACAGATACGCAGTATTTT. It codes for CASSPSSGGYTDTQYF.

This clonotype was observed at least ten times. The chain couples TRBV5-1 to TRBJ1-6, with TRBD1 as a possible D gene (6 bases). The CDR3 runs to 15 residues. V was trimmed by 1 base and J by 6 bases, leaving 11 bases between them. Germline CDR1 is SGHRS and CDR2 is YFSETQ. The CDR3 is CASSLSDRINSPLHF. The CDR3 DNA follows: TGCGCCAGCAGCTTGAGTGACAGGATTAATTCACCCCTCCACTTT.

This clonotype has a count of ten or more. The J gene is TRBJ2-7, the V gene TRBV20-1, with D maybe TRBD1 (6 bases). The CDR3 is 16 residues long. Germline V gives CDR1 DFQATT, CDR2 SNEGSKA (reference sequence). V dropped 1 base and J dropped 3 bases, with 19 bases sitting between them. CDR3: CSARGAGEKGYYEQYF. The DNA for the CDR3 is TGCAGTGCTAGAGGGGCAGGGGAAAAGGGTTACTACGAGCAGTACTTC.

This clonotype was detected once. CDR3 amino acids: CASSLRDRLKGNEQFF. The CDR3 region has the DNA TGTGCCAGCAGTTTACGGGACAGATTGAAGGGCAATGAGCAGTTCTTC. The chain couples TRBV27 to TRBJ2-1, with 7 bases fitting TRBD1. The CDR3 contains 16 residues. Germline values: CDR1 MNHEY, CDR2 SMNVEV (reference sequence). J was trimmed by 6 bases and V by 2 bases; bases with no gene match: 10.

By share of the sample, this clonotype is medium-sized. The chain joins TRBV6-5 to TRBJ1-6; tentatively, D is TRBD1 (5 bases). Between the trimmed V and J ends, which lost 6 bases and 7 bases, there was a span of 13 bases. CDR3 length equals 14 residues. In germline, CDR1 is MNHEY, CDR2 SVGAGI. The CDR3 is CASSGTGGNSPLHF. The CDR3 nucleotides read TGTGCCAGCAGCGGGACGGGGGGGAATTCACCCCTCCACTTT.

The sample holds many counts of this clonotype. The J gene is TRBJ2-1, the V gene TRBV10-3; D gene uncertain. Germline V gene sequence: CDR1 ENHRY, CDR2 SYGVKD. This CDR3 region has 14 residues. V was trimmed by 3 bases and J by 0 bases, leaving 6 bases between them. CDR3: CAISDASSYNEQFF. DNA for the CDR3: TGTGCCATCAGTGATGCTTCCTCCTACAATGAGCAGTTCTTC.

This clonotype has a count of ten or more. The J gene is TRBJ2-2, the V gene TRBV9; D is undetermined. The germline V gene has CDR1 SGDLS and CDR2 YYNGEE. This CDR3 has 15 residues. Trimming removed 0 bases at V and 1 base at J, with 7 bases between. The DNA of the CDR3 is TGTGCCAGCAGCGTAGAAGGGCAGAACACCGGGGAGCTGTTTTTT. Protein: CASSVEGQNTGELFF.